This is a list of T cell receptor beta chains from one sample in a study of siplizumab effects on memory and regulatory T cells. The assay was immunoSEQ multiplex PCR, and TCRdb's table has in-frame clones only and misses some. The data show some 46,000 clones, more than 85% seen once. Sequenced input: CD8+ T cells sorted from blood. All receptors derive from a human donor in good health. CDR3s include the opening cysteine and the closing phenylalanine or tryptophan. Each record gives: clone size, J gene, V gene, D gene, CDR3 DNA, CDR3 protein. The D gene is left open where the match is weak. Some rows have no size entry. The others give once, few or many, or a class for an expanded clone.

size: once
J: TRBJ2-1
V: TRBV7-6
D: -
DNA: TGTGCCAGCAGCTTAGTCCTAGCGCGCTCCTACAATGAGCAGTTCTTC
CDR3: CASSLVLARSYNEQFF

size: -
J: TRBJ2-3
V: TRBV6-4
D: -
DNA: TGTGCCAGCAGTGACGGAGTAGCCGACACAGATACGCAGTATTTT
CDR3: CASSDGVADTDTQYF

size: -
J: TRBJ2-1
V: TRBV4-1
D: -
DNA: TGCGCCAGCAGCCAACCCGGTGGGGCTCCCCGTTTCTTC
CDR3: CASSQPGGAPRFF

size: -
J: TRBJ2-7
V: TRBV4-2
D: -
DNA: TGTGCCAGCAGCCACGACAGACCCTACGAGCAGTACTTC
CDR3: CASSHDRPYEQYF

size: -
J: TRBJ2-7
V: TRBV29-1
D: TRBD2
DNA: TGCAGCGCCAACGTGGGGGAATTAGCGGGAGCCTACGAGCAGTACTTC
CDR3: CSANVGELAGAYEQYF

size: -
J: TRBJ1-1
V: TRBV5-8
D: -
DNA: TGTGCCAGCAGATTAGGACAGCTCACTGAAGCTTTCTTT
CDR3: CASRLGQLTEAFF

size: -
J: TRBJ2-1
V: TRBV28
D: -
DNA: TGTGCCAGCGGGGAGGTGAGTAGTTCGAATGAGCAGTTCTTC
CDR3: CASGEVSSSNEQFF

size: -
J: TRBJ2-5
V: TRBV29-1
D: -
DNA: TGCAGCGTTGATGGGGCTGGGGAGACCCAGTACTTC
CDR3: CSVDGAGETQYF

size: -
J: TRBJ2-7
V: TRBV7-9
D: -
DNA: TGTGCCAGCAGCTTAGCGGTGGGCTACGAGCAGTACTTC
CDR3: CASSLAVGYEQYF

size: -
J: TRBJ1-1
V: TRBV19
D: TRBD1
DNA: TGTGCCAGTAGTACAGGAACGGGACAGCTGAACACTGAAGCTTTCTTT
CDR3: CASSTGTGQLNTEAFF

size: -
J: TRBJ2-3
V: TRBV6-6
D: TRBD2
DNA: TGTGCCAGCAGTTACCGGGACTATCTCACAGATACGCAGTATTTT
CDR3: CASSYRDYLTDTQYF

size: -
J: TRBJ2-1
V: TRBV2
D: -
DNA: TGTGCCAGCAGTGCGTCGGAAATCTTCGACCGGGACTACAATGAGCAGTTCTTC
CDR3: CASSASEIFDRDYNEQFF

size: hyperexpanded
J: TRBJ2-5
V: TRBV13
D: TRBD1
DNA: TGTGCCAGCAGCCCTTCGGCAGGGGACAGGGGGCAGACCCAGTACTTC
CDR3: CASSPSAGDRGQTQYF

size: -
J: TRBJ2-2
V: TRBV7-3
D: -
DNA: TGTGCCAGCAGCTTAAGTAGTCAGGGTTACGACGGGGAGCTGTTTTTT
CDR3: CASSLSSQGYDGELFF

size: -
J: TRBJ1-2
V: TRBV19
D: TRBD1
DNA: TGTGCCAGTAGACCGGGACAGCAATCTAACTATGGCTACACCTTC
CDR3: CASRPGQQSNYGYTF

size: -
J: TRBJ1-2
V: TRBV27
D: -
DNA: TGTGCCAGCAGGGGGTCAGGGTATGGCTACACCTTC
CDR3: CASRGSGYGYTF

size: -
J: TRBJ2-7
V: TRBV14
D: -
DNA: TGTGCCAGCAGCCAAGAAAAGGACACCTACGAGCAGTACTTC
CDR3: CASSQEKDTYEQYF

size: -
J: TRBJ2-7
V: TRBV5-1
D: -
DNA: TGCGCCAGCAGCTTGGTGTCAGGACCCTACGAGCAGTACTTC
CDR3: CASSLVSGPYEQYF

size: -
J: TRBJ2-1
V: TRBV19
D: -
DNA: TGTGCCAGTAGTATTGTGGCCCGGCTAGGCAATGAGCAGTTCTTC
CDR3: CASSIVARLGNEQFF

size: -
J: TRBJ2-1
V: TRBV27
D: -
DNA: TGTGCCAGCAGGCAGGGGGGCTCCCACAATGAGCAGTTCTTC
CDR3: CASRQGGSHNEQFF

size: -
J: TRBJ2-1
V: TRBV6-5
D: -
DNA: TGTGCCAGCAGTTACGGGGACGGTTACAATGAGCAGTTCTTC
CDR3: CASSYGDGYNEQFF

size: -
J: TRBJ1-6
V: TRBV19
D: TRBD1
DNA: TGTGCCAGTAGTGCAGGGGGAAATAATTCACCCCTCCACTTT
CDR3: CASSAGGNNSPLHF

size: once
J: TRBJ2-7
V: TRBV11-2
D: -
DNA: TGTGCCAGCAGCTTAGGCAGAGCCTACGAGCAGTACTTC
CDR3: CASSLGRAYEQYF

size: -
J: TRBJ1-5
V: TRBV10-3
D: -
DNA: TGTGCCATCAGTGGTGACGGGTACCAGCCCCAGCATTTT
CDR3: CAISGDGYQPQHF

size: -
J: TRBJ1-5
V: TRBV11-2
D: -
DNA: TGTGCCAGCAGCTTAGGACAAGAAGGTCAGCCCCAGCATTTT
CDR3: CASSLGQEGQPQHF

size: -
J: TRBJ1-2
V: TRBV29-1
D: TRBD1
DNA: TGCAGCGCCAGGGGGGACTATGGCTACACCTTC
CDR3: CSARGDYGYTF

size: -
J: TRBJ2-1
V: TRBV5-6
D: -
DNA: TGTGCCAGCAGCGCGCGGGGTCACAATGAGCAGTTCTTC
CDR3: CASSARGHNEQFF

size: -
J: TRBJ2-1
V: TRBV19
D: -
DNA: TGTGCCAGTATCGAGCAGTTCTTC
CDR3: CASIEQFF